A single sample gave rise to the 4 T cell receptor beta chains below, sequenced in a study of liver allograft versus peripheral blood T cells. Study-wide background: Hepatic allograft T cell receptor repertoires were evaluated relative to those present in recipients' peripheral blood.

TCRdb redid the calling of the reads with MiXCR, one entry per CDR3 protein. The sample comprises about 5,200 distinct CDR3 sequences, less than 20% of which are singletons, and about 54% rests with the top ten. These receptors originate from a human patient who had a liver transplant. The T cells may partly be graft donor cells.

As for this clonotype: With a much larger clone just one base away, this may be a read error. The chain employs TRBV27 and TRBJ2-1; 8 bases fit TRBD2. The V gene end was trimmed by 5 bases and the J gene end by 6 bases; junction bases not matched to a gene: 6. In germline, CDR1 is MNHEY, CDR2 SMNVEV (reference sequence). This CDR3 spans 14 amino acids. CDR3: CASSGAGGLNEQFF. The CDR3 coding sequence is TGTGCCAGCAGTGGCGCGGGAGGACTCAATGAGCAGTTCTTC.

This clonotype is judged medium-sized. V gene TRBV27 combines with J gene TRBJ1-1, with D unresolved. From germline, CDR1 is MNHEY and CDR2 SMNVEV (reference sequence). CDR3 length equals 13 residues. The V gene lost 5 bases and the J gene lost 1 base, with 8 bases spanning the gap. The CDR3: CASSHDQNTEAFF. In DNA form, the CDR3 reads TGTGCCAGCAGTCATGACCAGAACACTGAAGCTTTCTTT.

This clonotype was counted ten times or more. The V gene is TRBV28, the J gene TRBJ2-1, with a possible D match to TRBD2 (6 bases). V shed 1 base and J shed 4 bases, with 11 bases lying between them. Germline V gene sequence: CDR1 MDHEN, CDR2 SYDVKM. The CDR3 loop spans 15 amino acids. CDR3 in DNA: TGTGCCAGCAGTTTATTACTAGCACGTTACAATGAGCAGTTCTTC. This gives the protein CASSLLLARYNEQFF.

The chain employs TRBV12-5 and TRBJ2-1; possibly TRBD1 for D (5 bases). CDR1 and CDR2 from the germline V gene are LGHNT and FRNRAP. The CDR3 length is 11 residues. CDR3 sequence reads: CASSRGTEQFF. CDR3 bases: TGTGCCAGCAGTAGGGGAACTGAGCAGTTCTTC.